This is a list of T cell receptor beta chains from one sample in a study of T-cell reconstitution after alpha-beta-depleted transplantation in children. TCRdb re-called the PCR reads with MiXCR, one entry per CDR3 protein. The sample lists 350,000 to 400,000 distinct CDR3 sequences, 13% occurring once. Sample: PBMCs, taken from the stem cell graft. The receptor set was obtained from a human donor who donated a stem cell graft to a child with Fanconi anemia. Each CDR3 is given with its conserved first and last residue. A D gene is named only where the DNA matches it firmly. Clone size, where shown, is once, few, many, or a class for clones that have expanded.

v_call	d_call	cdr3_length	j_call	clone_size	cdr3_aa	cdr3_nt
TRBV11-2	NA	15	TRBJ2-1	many	CASRGRGSSYNEQFF	TGTGCCAGCAGAGGACGGGGATCCTCCTACAATGAGCAGTTCTTC
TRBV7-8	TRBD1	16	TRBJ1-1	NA	CASSFLNRGLGTEAFF	TGTGCCAGCAGCTTCCTAAACAGGGGGCTAGGCACTGAAGCTTTCTTT
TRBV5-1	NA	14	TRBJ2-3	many	CASSLGGPTDTQYF	TGCGCCAGCAGCTTGGGCGGACCCACAGATACGCAGTATTTT
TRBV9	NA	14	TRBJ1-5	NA	CASSVEPGNQPQHF	TGTGCCAGCAGCGTAGAACCTGGCAATCAGCCCCAGCATTTT
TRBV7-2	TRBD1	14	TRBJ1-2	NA	CASSSGTERYGYTF	TGTGCCAGCAGCTCCGGGACAGAGCGATATGGCTACACCTTC
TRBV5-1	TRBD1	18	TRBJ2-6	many	CASSSRQGRGPGANVLTF	TGCGCCAGCAGCTCGCGACAGGGAAGGGGCCCTGGGGCCAACGTCCTGACTTTC
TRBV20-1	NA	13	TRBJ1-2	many	CSASGTLKYGYTF	TGCAGTGCTTCCGGGACCCTGAAGTATGGCTACACCTTC
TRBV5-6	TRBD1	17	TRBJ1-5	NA	CASSSWTGGAFRGPQHF	TGTGCCAGCAGCTCCTGGACAGGGGGCGCTTTCCGGGGGCCCCAGCATTTT
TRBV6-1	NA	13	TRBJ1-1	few	CASRDQGRTEAFF	TGTGCCAGCAGGGACCAGGGGCGTACTGAAGCTTTCTTT
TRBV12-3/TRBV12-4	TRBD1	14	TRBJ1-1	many	CASSSQGAHTEAFF	TGTGCCAGCAGTTCTCAGGGGGCGCACACTGAAGCTTTCTTT
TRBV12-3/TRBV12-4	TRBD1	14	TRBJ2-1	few	CASTRDSNGDEQFF	TGTGCCAGCACTAGGGACAGCAATGGGGATGAGCAGTTCTTC
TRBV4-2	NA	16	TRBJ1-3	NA	CASSQDPGHTGNTIYF	TGTGCCAGCAGCCAAGATCCGGGACATACTGGAAACACCATATATTTT
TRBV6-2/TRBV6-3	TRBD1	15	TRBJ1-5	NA	CASTRLGQDPWAQHF	TGTGCCAGCACGCGACTCGGACAGGACCCATGGGCCCAGCATTTT
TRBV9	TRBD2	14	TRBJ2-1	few	CASSVSGEYNEQFF	TGTGCCAGCAGCGTAAGCGGGGAATACAATGAGCAGTTCTTC
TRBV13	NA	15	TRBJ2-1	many	CASSLGPSSINEQFF	TGTGCCAGCAGCTTAGGACCATCGTCCATCAATGAGCAGTTCTTC
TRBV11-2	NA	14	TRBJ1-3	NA	CASSFGESGNTIYF	TGTGCCAGCAGCTTTGGAGAAAGTGGAAACACCATATATTTT
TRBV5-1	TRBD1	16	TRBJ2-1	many	CASSLVAGQGYNEQFF	TGCGCCAGCAGCTTGGTGGCGGGACAGGGTTACAATGAGCAGTTCTTC
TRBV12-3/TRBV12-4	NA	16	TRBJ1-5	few	CASSLTRGGFGQPQHF	TGTGCCAGCAGTTTGACCCGGGGAGGGTTTGGTCAGCCCCAGCATTTT
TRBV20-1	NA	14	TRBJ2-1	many	CSAEPWTETNEQFF	TGCAGTGCGGAACCGTGGACAGAGACAAATGAGCAGTTCTTC
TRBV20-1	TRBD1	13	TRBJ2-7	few	CSASGQGTYEQYF	TGCAGTGCTAGCGGACAGGGGACCTACGAGCAGTACTTC
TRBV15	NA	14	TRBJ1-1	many	CATSLLLGGTEAFF	TGTGCCACCAGCCTTCTTTTAGGGGGGACTGAAGCTTTCTTT
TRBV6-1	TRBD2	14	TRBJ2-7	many	CASSLADNSYEQYF	TGTGCCAGCAGTCTAGCGGATAACTCCTACGAGCAGTACTTC
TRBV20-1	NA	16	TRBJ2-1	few	CSALGFLLDSDNEQFF	TGCAGTGCTCTAGGATTCCTGTTAGACTCTGACAATGAACAGTTCTTC
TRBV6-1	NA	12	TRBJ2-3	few	CASSELKLPQYF	TGTGCCAGCAGTGAACTCAAGCTACCCCAGTATTTT
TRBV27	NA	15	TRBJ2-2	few	CASSLGGGGTGELFF	TGTGCCAGCAGTTTGGGGGGGGGCGGAACCGGGGAGCTGTTTTTT
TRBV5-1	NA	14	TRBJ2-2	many	CASTSGTPMGELFF	TGCGCCAGCACCAGCGGGACACCCATGGGGGAGCTGTTTTTT
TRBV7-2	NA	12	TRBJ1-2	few	CASSSNNYGYTF	TGTGCCAGCAGCTCAAACAACTATGGCTACACCTTC
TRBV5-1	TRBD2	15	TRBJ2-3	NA	CASSFQRGDTDTQYF	TGCGCCAGCAGCTTCCAGCGGGGGGACACAGATACGCAGTATTTT
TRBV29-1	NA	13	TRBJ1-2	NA	CSVAGQVFTDHTF	TGCAGCGTTGCGGGACAAGTATTTACTGACCACACCTTC
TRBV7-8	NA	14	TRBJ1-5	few	CASSFGGRNQPQHF	TGTGCCAGCAGCTTCGGTGGGCGCAATCAGCCCCAGCATTTT
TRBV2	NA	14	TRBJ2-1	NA	CASTLYRALDEQFF	TGTGCCAGCACCCTTTACAGGGCTCTCGATGAGCAGTTCTTC
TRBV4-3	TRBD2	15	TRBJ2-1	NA	CASSPAGVLINEQFF	TGCGCCAGCAGCCCAGCGGGGGTTTTGATCAATGAGCAGTTCTTC